This T cell receptor (beta chain) appears in the sequencing data of a study of esophageal squamous cell carcinoma under preoperative chemotherapy. Study conclusions and caveats: Peripheral T cells migrating into the tumor appeared to partly supply post-treatment tumor-infiltrating lymphocytes.

The CDR3 runs 13 residues. Concerning this clonotype: What it binds is unknown. At one of its ends the junction is not consistent with the germline gene, which may arise from a read error.

Each CDR3 protein gets one entry after TCRdb re-called the PCR reads with MiXCR. The sample consists of about 15,000 distinct CDR3 sequences, roughly half of them appearing once. Time point meaning: before preoperative PTX-NDP chemotherapy. Preoperative chemotherapy with paclitaxel-nedaplatin was given to patients before surgery. The gene calls are TRBV12-3 or TRBV12-4 and TRBJ2-5; tentatively, D is TRBD1 (6 bases). TRBJ2-1 explains the end of the DNA better; the J call may be wrong. This material was acquired from a patient given preoperative chemotherapy. The source of this sequence is a human donor with esophageal squamous cell carcinoma. The donor label of this sample is uncertain. This CDR3 reads CASSLTGQETQFF. As DNA, the CDR3 is TGCGCGAGCAGTTTAACGGGACAAGAGACCCAGTTCTTC.